Below are 26 T cell receptor beta chains sequenced from a single sample in a study of cytomegalovirus exposure and HLA in healthy donors. 60 Vbeta and 13 Jbeta primers were used in PCR. Produced via immunoSEQ multiplex PCR; TCRdb's table is partial and in-frame only. The sample records over 120,000 clones, around three quarters being singletons. Sequenced material: PBMCs. These receptors originate from a woman aged 55-70 years in good health and CMV-seropositive.

A few counts support this clone. The CDR3 coding sequence is TGTGCCAGCAAGTGGGGGGAAACCACCGGGGAGCTGTTTTTT. It specifies CASKWGETTGELFF. The chain is built from TRBV28 and TRBJ2-2, with a possible D match to TRBD2 (6 bases). Per the germline V gene, CDR1 is MDHEN and CDR2 is SYDVKM. V lost 7 bases, J lost 4 bases, and 13 bases lay in between. The CDR3 runs 14 residues. The complete variable domain, with remaining parts taken from reference TRBV28 and TRBJ2-2, reads DVKVTQSSRYLVKRTGEKVFLECVQDMDHENMFWYRQDPGLGLRLIYFSYDVKMKEKGDIPEGYSVSREKKERFSLILESASTNQTSMYLCASKWGETTGELFFGEGSRLTVL.

The chain links TRBV6-5 to TRBJ1-6; 7 positions match TRBD1. The CDR3 runs to 14 residues. Germline loops: CDR1 MNHEY, CDR2 SVGAGI. V shed 5 bases and J 5 bases; nucleotides not matched to a gene: 3. CDR3 DNA sequence: TGTGCCAGCAGTCCCGGGACAGATAATTCACCCCTCCACTTT. It encodes CASSPGTDNSPLHF.

J is TRBJ1-3 and V is TRBV5-1; the match to TRBD1 covers 7 bases. The germline CDR1 and CDR2 sequences are SGHRS and YFSETQ. The ends lost 4 bases at V and 0 bases at J; junction bases unmatched: 13. CDR3 length: 18 residues. In DNA, the CDR3 is TGCGCCAGCAGCCAGAACCTCCGACAGGGATTCTCTGGAAACACCATATATTTT. Translated: CASSQNLRQGFSGNTIYF.

The chain employs TRBV10-2 and TRBJ1-1; 7 nucleotides match TRBD1. CDR1 and CDR2 (germline): WSHSY, SAAADI. Trimming cost V 7 bases and J 4 bases; bases outside gene matches: 6. The CDR3 is 13 amino acids. As DNA, the CDR3 is TGCGCCAGCATCGTACAGGGGTCCACTGAAGCTTTCTTT. The encoded protein is CASIVQGSTEAFF.

This chain joins TRBV19 and TRBJ1-2; D uncertain. The CDR3 is 11 amino acids. V dropped 4 bases and J dropped 5 bases, with 5 bases sitting between them. CDR1 is LNHDA, CDR2 SQIVND, per germline (reference sequence). The CDR3 bases are TGTGCCAGTAGTAGGCGGTATGGCTACACCTTC. It codes for CASSRRYGYTF.

The chain carries TRBV5-4 and TRBJ1-5, with D maybe TRBD1 (6 bases). V was cut by 7 bases and J by 1 base, with 12 bases left in between. This CDR3 contains 14 residues. The germline V gene encodes CDR1 SGHNT and CDR2 YYREEE (reference sequence). The CDR3 loop is CASGTQGSNQPQHF. CDR3 in DNA: TGTGCCAGCGGGACACAGGGAAGCAATCAGCCCCAGCATTTT.

With regard to this clone: Sequence at one end of the junction differs from germline and may be a read error. The rearrangement uses TRBV2 and TRBJ2-1; perhaps TRBD1 as D (6 bases). This CDR3 has 14 amino acids. CDR1 and CDR2 (germline): SNHLY, FYNNEI. The CDR3 region has the DNA TGTGCCAGCATTGAAACAGGGCCTTACAATGAGCAGTTCTTC. This translates into CASIETGPYNEQFF.

Written as DNA, the CDR3 is TGTGCCAGCAGCTTAGCGAAAGGGGTTACTAATGAAAAACTGTTTTTT. This codes for CASSLAKGVTNEKLFF. This chain links TRBV7-9 with TRBJ1-4; TRBD1 is a possible D gene (5 bases). The length of the CDR3 is 16 residues. Deletions cut 0 bases from V and 2 bases from J, with 10 bases between. Germline CDR1 reads SEHNR; CDR2 reads FQNEAQ (reference sequence).

The genes are TRBV28 and TRBJ1-6; no reliable D call. This CDR3 contains 16 residues. Germline V gene lookup returns CDR1 MDHEN and CDR2 SYDVKM. V gave up 2 bases and J gave up 6 bases, with 14 bases separating them. CDR3: CASSLPVVWPNSPLHF. CDR3 sequence (DNA): TGTGCCAGCAGTTTACCCGTGGTGTGGCCTAATTCACCCCTCCACTTT. Based on the CDR3 plus reference TRBV28 and TRBJ1-6, the full variable domain is DVKVTQSSRYLVKRTGEKVFLECVQDMDHENMFWYRQDPGLGLRLIYFSYDVKMKEKGDIPEGYSVSREKKERFSLILESASTNQTSMYLCASSLPVVWPNSPLHFGNGTRLTVT.

The chain combines TRBV7-2 with TRBJ2-7; TRBD1 aligns across 9 bases. Germline CDR1 is SGHTA and CDR2 is FQGNSA. The length of the CDR3 is 15 residues. The ends lost 5 bases at V and 5 bases at J; junction bases unmatched: 10. The CDR3 spells CASSITGTGYNEQYF. The CDR3 DNA sequence: TGTGCCAGCAGCATCACCGGGACAGGGTATAACGAGCAGTACTTC.

In this sample, this clone turned up a few times. This chain links TRBV19 with TRBJ2-1, with TRBD2 identical over 12 bases. Germline values: CDR1 LNHDA, CDR2 SQIVND (reference sequence). The J segment lost 7 bases and the V segment lost 7 bases, leaving 17 bases of the junction unmatched. The length of the CDR3 is 18 residues. The CDR3 region is CASTPEGSSGRAFNEQFF. In DNA form, the CDR3 reads TGTGCCAGTACCCCCGAGGGCTCTAGCGGGAGGGCCTTTAATGAGCAGTTCTTC.

This clone was seen more than once but under ten times. J is TRBJ1-1 and V is TRBV6-6, with a possible D match to TRBD1 (5 bases). The germline V gene encodes CDR1 MNHNY and CDR2 SVGAGI (reference sequence). V was cut by 1 base and J by 1 base, with 7 bases left in between. The CDR3 extends over 14 amino acids. DNA of the CDR3: TGTGCCAGCAGTTACTACGGGGGGAACACTGAAGCTTTCTTT. It specifies CASSYYGGNTEAFF.

The rearrangement joins TRBV6-4 to TRBJ1-2; D is ambiguous. Germline lookup yields CDR1 MRHNA and CDR2 SNTAGT. V was pared by 0 bases and J by 6 bases, with 14 bases between. The CDR3 runs 15 residues. CDR3 DNA sequence: TGTGCCAGCAGTGACTCGACCCAGCCCCGGGATGGCTACACCTTC. Residues: CASSDSTQPRDGYTF.

This chain links TRBV14 with TRBJ1-1; tentative D call: TRBD1 (6 bases). Germline V gene data show CDR1 as SGHDN and CDR2 as FVKESK. This CDR3 spans 14 amino acids. V was trimmed by 4 bases and J by 5 bases, leaving 14 bases between them. This chain's CDR3 is CASSRLGGSTEAFF. The CDR3 DNA reads as TGTGCCAGCAGCCGCTTAGGGGGTAGTACTGAAGCTTTCTTT.

The chain is built from TRBV4-1 and TRBJ2-1, with D perhaps TRBD2 (5 bases). Germline CDR1 and CDR2: MGHRA and YSYEKL. CDR3 length: 15 residues. V was trimmed by 3 bases and J by 4 bases, leaving 13 bases between them. The DNA for the CDR3 is TGCGCCAGCAGCCAGAGGGTGAACCTATACAATGAGCAGTTCTTC. Translation: CASSQRVNLYNEQFF.

This clone was counted only a few times. The chain couples TRBV7-9 to TRBJ2-7; D remains unclear. This CDR3 is 14 amino acids long. CDR1 is SEHNR, CDR2 FQNEAQ, per germline (reference sequence). Trimming cost V 5 bases and J 0 bases, with 11 bases left between them. CDR3 amino acids: CASSTDTSSYEQYF. In DNA form, the CDR3 reads TGTGCCAGCAGCACAGACACGAGCTCCTACGAGCAGTACTTC.

In this sample, this clone turned up a few times. The V and J genes are TRBV19 and TRBJ1-5; D is ambiguous. The CDR3 is 13 residues long. The V end lost 5 bases, the J end lost 6 bases, and 11 bases lay between the germline ends. Germline CDR1 is LNHDA and CDR2 is SQIVND (reference sequence). CDR3: CASSWEVSQPQHF. The CDR3, as DNA: TGTGCCAGTAGTTGGGAGGTCAGTCAGCCCCAGCATTTT.

The J gene is TRBJ2-1, the V gene TRBV10-3, with D unclear. CDR1 and CDR2 (germline): ENHRY, SYGVKD. This CDR3 spans 12 amino acids. Trimming left V 3 bases short and J 4 bases short, with 4 bases between. Here the CDR3 DNA reads TGTGCCATCAGTGATCTGTACAATGAGCAGTTCTTC. This encodes CAISDLYNEQFF.

V gene TRBV19 combines with J gene TRBJ1-1, with D perhaps matching TRBD1 (5 bases). Germline-derived CDR1 and CDR2 are LNHDA and SQIVND (reference sequence). V dropped 5 bases and J dropped 0 bases, with 10 bases sitting between them. The CDR3 totals 14 residues. CDR3 loop: CASSPREMNTEAFF. CDR3 DNA sequence: TGTGCCAGTAGTCCCAGGGAAATGAACACTGAAGCTTTCTTT.

This rearrangement joins TRBV2 to TRBJ1-2; no clear D. Trimming took off 2 bases at V and 2 bases at J, with 9 bases between the two ends. Per germline, CDR1 SNHLY and CDR2 FYNNEI. The length of the CDR3 is 14 residues. This CDR3 reads CASSEIGGNYGYTF. The CDR3 DNA follows: TGTGCCAGCAGTGAAATAGGCGGGAACTATGGCTACACCTTC.

The chain couples TRBV2 to TRBJ2-3; 11 bases align to TRBD2. The CDR3 has 16 residues. J lost 3 bases, V lost 6 bases, and 8 bases had no gene match. Germline CDR1 reads SNHLY; CDR2 reads FYNNEI. This CDR3 reads CASRRIAGGATDTQYF. As DNA, the CDR3 is TGTGCCAGCAGGAGAATAGCGGGAGGGGCAACAGATACGCAGTATTTT.

V gene TRBV7-8 combines with J gene TRBJ2-7, with 7 bases lining up with TRBD1. CDR3 length: 15 amino acids. V shed 0 bases, J shed 2 bases, and the junction held 4 bases outside the gene matches. Germline loops: CDR1 SGHVS, CDR2 FQNEAQ. The CDR3 sequence: CASSLAETGTYEQYF. The CDR3 DNA reads as TGTGCCAGCAGCTTAGCAGAGACAGGGACCTACGAGCAGTACTTC.

CDR3 protein: CASSAGISYNEQFF. The CDR3 nucleotides read TGTGCCAGCAGCGCGGGAATTTCCTACAATGAGCAGTTCTTC. The chain couples TRBV5-8 to TRBJ2-1, with a tentative D call TRBD2 (6 bases). The germline gives CDR1 SGHTS, CDR2 YDEGEE. V lost 4 bases and J lost 1, with 9 bases in between. The CDR3 spans 14 residues.

This sequence joins TRBV6-4 and TRBJ1-1; weak D call: TRBD1 (6 bases). V dropped 0 bases and J dropped 3 bases, with 14 bases sitting between them. There are 16 residues in the CDR3. Germline values: CDR1 MRHNA, CDR2 SNTAGT. CDR3 region: CASSDSIGGAYTEAFF. CDR3 nucleotides: TGTGCCAGCAGTGACTCAATTGGGGGGGCTTACACTGAAGCTTTCTTT.

To note about this clone: This sample includes further DNA sequences coding for the same CDR3. This chain joins TRBV15 and TRBJ2-5, with no clear D. The CDR3 contains 12 residues. Trimming cost V 0 bases and J 8 bases, with 7 bases left between them. Germline values: CDR1 LNHNV, CDR2 YYDKDF (reference sequence). The CDR3 DNA reads as TGTGCCACCAGCAGAGATTTGTATACCCAGTACTTC. Translation gives CATSRDLYTQYF.

The rearrangement links TRBV5-6 to TRBJ2-5; D is undetermined. The J call may be faulty, since TRBJ2-7 better matches the DNA end. CDR1 SGHDT and CDR2 YYEEEE come from the germline V gene. The CDR3 covers 14 residues. Here the CDR3 DNA reads TGTGCCAGCAGCTTGGGTACCGATATCTACGAGCAGTACTTC. Translation: CASSLGTDIYEQYF.